The sample holds a few counts of the clone carrying this T cell receptor (beta chain). This entry is derived from a study of cytomegalovirus exposure and HLA in healthy donors. Researchers ran the PCR with 60 Vbeta and 13 Jbeta primers. Here immunoSEQ multiplex PCR was the method, and the copy in TCRdb shows in-frame clones only, minus some. The data contain roughly 130,000 clones, about three fifths of them singletons. The CDR3 runs 12 residues. Germline CDR1 MNHNS, CDR2 SASEGT. Trimming shortened V by 8 bases and J by 8 bases, and 15 bases separated the two germline ends. The rearrangement joins TRBV6-1 to TRBJ1-2; a possible D gene is TRBD1 (6 bases). The sample comprised PBMCs. The TCR was taken from a male donor in good health and CMV-seronegative. The CDR3 here is CASAPGAGGYTF. CDR3 DNA sequence: TGTGCCAGCGCCCCAGGGGCCGGGGGCTACACCTTC.